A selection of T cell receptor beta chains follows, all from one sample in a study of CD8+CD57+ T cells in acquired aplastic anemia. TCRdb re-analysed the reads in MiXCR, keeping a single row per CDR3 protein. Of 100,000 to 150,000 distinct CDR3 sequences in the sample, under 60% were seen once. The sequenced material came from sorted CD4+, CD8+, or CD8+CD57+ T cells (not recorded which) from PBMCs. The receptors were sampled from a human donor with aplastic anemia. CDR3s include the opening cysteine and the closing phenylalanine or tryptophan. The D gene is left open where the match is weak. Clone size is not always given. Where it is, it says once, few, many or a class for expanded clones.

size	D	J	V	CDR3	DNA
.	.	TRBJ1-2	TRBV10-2	CASSVQAVRRETF	TGCGCCAGCAGTGTTCAGGCAGTTCGCAGAGAAACCTTC
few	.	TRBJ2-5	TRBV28	CASSLWGSPQETQYF	TGTGCCAGCAGTCTTTGGGGGAGCCCCCAAGAGACCCAGTACTTC
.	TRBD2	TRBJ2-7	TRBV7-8	CASSPLAGAFEQYF	TGTGCCAGCAGCCCACTAGCGGGGGCGTTCGAGCAGTACTTC
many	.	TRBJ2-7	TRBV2	CASDRSPRDARPSYEQYF	TGTGCCAGCGATAGGAGCCCCCGGGACGCCCGACCGTCCTACGAGCAGTACTTC
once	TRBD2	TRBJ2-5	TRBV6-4	CASSPSGKETQYF	TGTGCCAGCAGTCCTAGCGGGAAAGAGACCCAGTACTTC
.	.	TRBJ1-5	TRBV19	CASSIVRGGSNQPQHF	TGTGCCAGTAGTATCGTGAGAGGTGGGAGCAATCAGCCCCAGCATTTT
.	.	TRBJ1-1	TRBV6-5	CASSYGLWGMNTEAFF	TGTGCCAGCAGTTACGGGCTGTGGGGGATGAACACTGAAGCTTTCTTT
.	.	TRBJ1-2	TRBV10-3	CAISESGDGYGYTF	TGTGCCATCAGTGAGTCGGGGGACGGTTATGGCTACACCTTC
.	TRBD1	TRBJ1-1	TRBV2	CASNPGQGGTEAFF	TGTGCCAGCAACCCAGGACAGGGAGGCACTGAAGCTTTCTTT
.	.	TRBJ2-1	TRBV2	CASTGPPFYNEQFF	TGTGCCAGCACCGGACCCCCCTTTTACAATGAGCAGTTCTTC
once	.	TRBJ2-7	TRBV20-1	CSASNSQGHYEQYF	TGCAGTGCTAGTAATTCACAGGGACACTACGAGCAGTACTTC
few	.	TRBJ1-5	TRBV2	CASSLSSNQPQHF	TGTGCCAGCAGTTTATCGAGTAATCAGCCCCAGCATTTT
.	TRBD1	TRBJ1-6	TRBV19	CASSEGTGVVYNSPLHF	TGTGCCAGTAGTGAGGGGACAGGGGTGGTCTATAATTCACCCCTCCACTTT
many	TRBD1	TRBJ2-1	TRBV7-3	CASRVGPGGYYNEQFF	TGTGCCAGTAGGGTCGGACCAGGGGGCTACTACAATGAGCAGTTCTTC
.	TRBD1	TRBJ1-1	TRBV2	CASRGQHNTEAFF	TGTGCCAGCAGGGGACAGCATAACACTGAAGCTTTCTTT
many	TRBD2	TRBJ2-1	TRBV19	CASSMRLAGPYNEQFF	TGTGCCAGTAGTATGAGGCTAGCGGGACCCTACAATGAGCAGTTCTTC
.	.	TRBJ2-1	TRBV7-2	CASGSGTEQFF	TGTGCCAGCGGTTCAGGGACTGAGCAGTTCTTC
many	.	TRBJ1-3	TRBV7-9	CASSLGEIGNTIYF	TGTGCCAGCAGCTTAGGTGAAATTGGAAACACCATATATTTT
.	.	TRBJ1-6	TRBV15	CATSSSRSYNPPLHF	TGTGCCACCAGCAGTTCGAGATCCTATAATCCACCACTCCACTTT
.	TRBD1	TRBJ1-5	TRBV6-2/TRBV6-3	CASSYPEYGTEYSNQPQHF	TGTGCCAGCAGTTACCCGGAATACGGGACAGAGTATAGCAATCAGCCCCAGCATTTT
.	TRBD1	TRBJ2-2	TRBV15	CATSGTEGTGELFF	TGTGCCACCAGCGGGACAGAGGGAACCGGGGAGCTGTTTTTT
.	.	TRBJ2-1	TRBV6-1	CASRKRTLYNEQFF	TGTGCCAGCAGAAAGCGGACGCTTTACAATGAGCAGTTCTTC
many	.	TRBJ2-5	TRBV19	CASSRGWEEETQYF	TGTGCCAGTAGTCGGGGCTGGGAAGAAGAGACCCAGTACTTC
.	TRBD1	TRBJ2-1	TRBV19	CASMSGTGGYNEQFF	TGTGCCAGTATGTCCGGGACAGGGGGGTACAATGAGCAGTTCTTC
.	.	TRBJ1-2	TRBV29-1	CSVESAGATTTRAF	TGCAGCGTTGAAAGTGCTGGGGCTACTACCACCAGGGCCTTC
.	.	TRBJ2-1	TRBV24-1	CATSDFKEYNEQFF	TGTGCCACCAGTGATTTTAAGGAGTACAATGAGCAGTTCTTC
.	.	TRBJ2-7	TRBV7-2	CASSPSVGSAYEQYF	TGTGCCAGCAGCCCATCCGTGGGGTCAGCCTACGAGCAGTACTTC
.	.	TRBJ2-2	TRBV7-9	CASSLLGMSGELFF	TGTGCCAGCAGCTTATTAGGAATGTCCGGGGAGCTGTTTTTT
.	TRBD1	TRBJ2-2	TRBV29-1	CSVAVTGTESGELFF	TGCAGCGTTGCGGTTACCGGGACAGAGTCCGGGGAGCTGTTTTTT
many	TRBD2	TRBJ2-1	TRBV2	CASSEGTTSGGYNEQFF	TGTGCCAGCAGTGAAGGAACGACTAGCGGTGGCTACAATGAGCAGTTCTTC
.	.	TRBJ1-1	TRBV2	CASSAVVNTEAFF	TGTGCCAGCAGCGCGGTAGTGAACACTGAAGCTTTCTTT
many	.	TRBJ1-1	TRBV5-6	CASSLDPRPLNTEAFF	TGTGCCAGCAGCTTGGATCCCCGGCCGTTGAACACTGAAGCTTTCTTT
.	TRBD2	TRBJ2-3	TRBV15	CATSRGTSGGTDTQYF	TGTGCCACCAGCAGAGGGACTAGCGGCGGGACAGATACGCAGTATTTT
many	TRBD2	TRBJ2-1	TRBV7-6	CASSLVLAEGNEQFF	TGTGCCAGCAGCTTAGTCCTAGCGGAGGGCAATGAGCAGTTCTTC
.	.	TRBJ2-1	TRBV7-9	CASSLFQGHEQFF	TGTGCCAGCAGCTTATTTCAGGGGCATGAGCAGTTCTTC
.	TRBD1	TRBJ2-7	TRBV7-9	CASSLGDRGYEQYF	TGTGCCAGCAGCTTAGGAGACAGGGGGTACGAGCAGTACTTC
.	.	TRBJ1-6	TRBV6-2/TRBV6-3	CASRIIDNSPLHF	TGTGCCAGCAGGATTATCGATAATTCACCCCTCCACTTT
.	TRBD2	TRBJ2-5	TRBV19	CASSLTSGGQETQYF	TGTGCCAGTAGCCTGACTAGCGGGGGTCAAGAGACCCAGTACTTC
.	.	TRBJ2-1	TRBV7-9	CASSSSRGNEQFF	TGTGCCAGCAGCTCCTCCAGGGGCAATGAGCAGTTCTTC
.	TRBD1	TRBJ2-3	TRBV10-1	CATSTGRGTDTQYF	TGCGCCACGTCGACAGGGAGAGGCACAGATACGCAGTATTTT
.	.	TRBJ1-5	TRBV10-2	CASSVGENQPQHF	TGCGCCAGCAGTGTGGGGGAAAATCAGCCCCAGCATTTT
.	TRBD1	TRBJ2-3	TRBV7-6	CASSLAPAGTGTQYF	TGTGCTAGCAGCTTAGCTCCAGCCGGGACAGGGACGCAGTATTTT
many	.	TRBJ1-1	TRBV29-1	CSAPNEAFF	TGCAGCGCACCAAATGAAGCTTTCTTT
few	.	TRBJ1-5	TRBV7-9	CASRQDGTNQPQHF	TGTGCCAGCCGACAGGACGGCACCAATCAGCCCCAGCATTTT
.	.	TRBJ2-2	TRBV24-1	CATSDQGPGAGELFF	TGTGCCACCAGTGATCAAGGTCCAGGGGCCGGGGAGCTGTTTTTT